This is a list of T cell receptor beta chains from one sample in a study of T cell responses to AZD1222 COVID-19 vaccine. Method: immunoSEQ multiplex PCR; TCRdb's copy keeps in-frame clones and lacks some. The sample shows about 140,000 clones, roughly nine tenths of them seen only once. The sample consisted of peripheral blood, taken on day 0 of AZD1222 vaccination. Receptors originate from an adult in good health. The CDR3 runs from the conserved cysteine through the conserved F or W. D genes are given only for firm matches. Clone size is not always given. Where it is, it says once, few, many or a class for expanded clones.

TRBJ2-5 | - | - | TRBV12-3/TRBV12-4 | TGTGCCAGCGGGTTAAGGGAGACCCAGTACTTC | CASGLRETQYF
TRBJ2-1 | - | - | TRBV9 | TGTGCCAGCAGCTCCCTATACAATGAGCAGTTCTTC | CASSSLYNEQFF
TRBJ1-3 | - | - | TRBV2 | TGTGCCAGCGGGCGGGGTGGTGGAAACACCATATATTTT | CASGRGGGNTIYF
TRBJ1-1 | - | - | TRBV20-1 | TGCAGTGCTAGTAGACAGAACACTGAAGCTTTCTTT | CSASRQNTEAFF
TRBJ1-2 | TRBD1 | - | TRBV29-1 | TGCAGCGTTGAAGATACGGGCAGGGGGCGAACCGGCTACACCTTC | CSVEDTGRGRTGYTF
TRBJ2-2 | - | once | TRBV5-1 | TGCGCCAGCATGGAGGGGTTCGACACCGGGGAGCTGTTTTTT | CASMEGFDTGELFF
TRBJ2-5 | TRBD2 | - | TRBV7-9 | TGTGCCAGCAGCAGACTAGCGGAAGAGACCCAGTACTTC | CASSRLAEETQYF
TRBJ1-3 | TRBD1 | - | TRBV2 | TGTGCCAGCAGCGGACAGGGCCCGAGAGGCGCTGGAAACACCATATATTTT | CASSGQGPRGAGNTIYF
TRBJ1-2 | - | - | TRBV19 | TGTGCCAGTAGTACGATCGGTTCGGACTATGGCTACACCTTC | CASSTIGSDYGYTF
TRBJ2-7 | - | - | TRBV18 | TGTGCCAGCTCAAGTGGAATACAGGGCTACGAGCAGTACTTC | CASSSGIQGYEQYF
TRBJ1-5 | - | - | TRBV6-5 | TGTGCCAGCAGTTACTACAAGGAGGGTCAGCCCCAGCATTTT | CASSYYKEGQPQHF
TRBJ1-1 | - | - | TRBV7-9 | TGTGCCAGCAGCTTAGCATTGAACACTGAAGCTTTCTTT | CASSLALNTEAFF
TRBJ1-1 | TRBD1 | - | TRBV18 | TGTGCTAGCTCACCGACCAGGGGGGAGGGCACTGAAGCTTTCTTT | CASSPTRGEGTEAFF
TRBJ2-3 | TRBD2 | - | TRBV4-2 | TGTGCCAGCAGCCGCGGTATTTATAGCGGGGGAGAGGCGGATACGCAGTATTTT | CASSRGIYSGGEADTQYF
TRBJ2-5 | - | - | TRBV5-1 | TGCGCCAGCAGCCCCCGACGGGAGACCCAGTACTTC | CASSPRRETQYF
TRBJ1-2 | TRBD1 | - | TRBV5-4 | TGTGCCAGCGGTGGACAGGGTCGCTATGGCTACACCTTC | CASGGQGRYGYTF
TRBJ2-4 | - | - | TRBV18 | TGTGCCAGCTCTCCTGACGATGGTGTGGCCAAAAACATTCAGTACTTC | CASSPDDGVAKNIQYF
TRBJ2-3 | - | - | TRBV27 | TGTGCCAGCAGTCTCCCTGGGACTAGCACAGATACGCAGTATTTT | CASSLPGTSTDTQYF
TRBJ1-3 | - | - | TRBV29-1 | TGCAGCGTTTTAAAGGACACCATATATTTT | CSVLKDTIYF
TRBJ1-4 | - | - | TRBV12-5 | TGTGCTAGTGGTTTGGTAATAACCAGGGGTGGGGATGAAAAACTGTTTTTT | CASGLVITRGGDEKLFF
TRBJ2-1 | TRBD2 | few | TRBV11-2 | TGTGCCAGCAGCCAAAACGGACTAGCGGGAGGGCCAAATGAGCAGTTCTTC | CASSQNGLAGGPNEQFF
TRBJ2-7 | TRBD2 | - | TRBV19 | TGTGCCAGGCCTCTAGGACTAGCGGGAGTCCCCTCCTACGAGCAGTACTTC | CARPLGLAGVPSYEQYF
TRBJ2-7 | TRBD2 | - | TRBV7-9 | TGTGCCAGCAGCTTAGGGTCCGGGACTAGACGCTCCGAGCAGTACTTC | CASSLGSGTRRSEQYF
TRBJ1-5 | - | - | TRBV6-2/TRBV6-3 | TGTGCCAGCAGTTCAGACGTGAGGGGATTTCAGCCCCAGCATTTT | CASSSDVRGFQPQHF
TRBJ2-3 | TRBD2 | - | TRBV4-2 | TGTGCCAGCAGCCAAGAATTGACTAGCGGAGACGCAGATACGCAGTATTTT | CASSQELTSGDADTQYF
TRBJ1-1 | - | - | TRBV3-1/TRBV3-2 | TGTGCCAGCAGCCTATCCGCGACAGGAACTGAAGCTTTCTTT | CASSLSATGTEAFF
TRBJ2-5 | - | - | TRBV5-1 | TGCGCCAGCAGCTTGGGACAGATCCAAGAGACCCAGTACTTC | CASSLGQIQETQYF
TRBJ1-4 | - | once | TRBV6-5 | TGTGCCAGCAGTTACACGCCTTGGGGGGAAAAACTGTTTTTT | CASSYTPWGEKLFF
TRBJ1-6 | TRBD1 | - | TRBV6-5 | TGTGCCAGCACCGACAGGGCAAATTCACCCCTCCACTTT | CASTDRANSPLHF
TRBJ2-1 | TRBD2 | - | TRBV5-1 | TGCGCCAGCAGCTTGGTGGTAGCGGGAGGTGGGCAGTTCTTC | CASSLVVAGGGQFF
TRBJ2-2 | TRBD2 | - | TRBV3-1/TRBV3-2 | TGTGCCAGCAGCCCTCTCCCAGAACTAGCGGGAGTTGTCACCGGGGAGCTGTTTTTT | CASSPLPELAGVVTGELFF
TRBJ1-3 | - | - | TRBV19 | TGTGCCAGTAGTATAAGAGCAGGTCTAGGAAACACCATATATTTT | CASSIRAGLGNTIYF
TRBJ1-5 | TRBD1 | - | TRBV4-1 | TGCGCCAGCAGCCTCGGGACAGGAGATCAGCCCCAGCATTTT | CASSLGTGDQPQHF
TRBJ2-2 | TRBD2 | - | TRBV5-4 | TGTGCCAGCAGCTTGGAGCGGGGGGCCGGGGAGCTGTTTTTT | CASSLERGAGELFF
TRBJ1-1 | - | - | TRBV6-5 | TGTGCCAGCACTTTAAAGGTGGAGAACACTGAAGCTTTCTTT | CASTLKVENTEAFF
TRBJ1-1 | - | - | TRBV10-1 | TGCGCCAGCAGTGTGAACCTGATCTCTGAAGCTTTCTTT | CASSVNLISEAFF
TRBJ2-7 | - | - | TRBV3-1/TRBV3-2 | TGTGCCAGCGGCCCTGGGTACGAGCAGTACTTC | CASGPGYEQYF
TRBJ2-7 | - | - | TRBV6-5 | TGTGCCAGCAGCCCCCCGCCCCCTTCCGAGCAGTACTTC | CASSPPPPSEQYF
TRBJ2-7 | TRBD1 | - | TRBV27 | TGTGCCAGCAGCCGAAAGGGACAGGCATCCTACGAGCAGTACTTC | CASSRKGQASYEQYF
TRBJ2-7 | - | once | TRBV5-1 | TGCGCCAGCACCATCTCCGGGGCTGGGACCTACGAGCAGTACTTC | CASTISGAGTYEQYF
TRBJ2-1 | - | - | TRBV19 | TGTGCCAGTAGTCTTCCCGGGGTTCCCTCCTACAATGAGCAGTTCTTC | CASSLPGVPSYNEQFF
TRBJ2-3 | TRBD1 | - | TRBV5-8 | TGTGCCAGCAGCTTGGGGACAGGTGGAAGCACAGATACGCAGTATTTT | CASSLGTGGSTDTQYF
TRBJ2-7 | - | - | TRBV20-1 | TGCAGTGCCAGATACAGGGTGGAGCAGTACTTC | CSARYRVEQYF
TRBJ1-4 | - | once | TRBV2 | TGTGCCAGCCAAGCGGGAGCGACGCTGTTTTTT | CASQAGATLFF
TRBJ1-3 | - | - | TRBV7-9 | TGTGCCAGCAGGTCGCGGGGAGCTGGCTCTGGAAACACCATATATTTT | CASRSRGAGSGNTIYF
TRBJ1-2 | - | few | TRBV5-4 | TGTGCCAGCAGCTCAGGATATGGCTACACCTTC | CASSSGYGYTF
TRBJ1-6 | TRBD1 | - | TRBV29-1 | TGCAGCGTCCGGGACAGAGATTCACCCCTCCACTTT | CSVRDRDSPLHF
TRBJ1-3 | TRBD1 | - | TRBV28 | TGTGCCAGCATGTTCAGGGGGGTTCCTGGAAACACCATATATTTT | CASMFRGVPGNTIYF
TRBJ1-2 | - | - | TRBV6-1 | TGTGCCAGCAGTAAACTGACAGACTATGGCTACACCTTC | CASSKLTDYGYTF
TRBJ1-5 | - | - | TRBV4-1 | TGCGCCAGCAGCCAAGATCAGGGTCTTGGCAATCAGCCCCAGCATTTT | CASSQDQGLGNQPQHF
TRBJ2-3 | - | - | TRBV5-1 | TGCGCCAGCAGCTTAGACAACCGCCACACAGATACGCAGTATTTT | CASSLDNRHTDTQYF
TRBJ2-5 | - | - | TRBV15 | TGTGCCACCAGCAGAGGGACCGGGGTCCAAGAGACCCAGTACTTC | CATSRGTGVQETQYF
TRBJ2-3 | - | - | TRBV7-9 | TGTGCCAGCAGCCTAACCTCGGGTGTGGCAGATACGCAGTATTTT | CASSLTSGVADTQYF
TRBJ2-7 | - | - | TRBV6-5 | TGTGCCAGCAGTTACGGGCGGGCGAGCTCCTACGAGCAGTACTTC | CASSYGRASSYEQYF
TRBJ1-1 | - | - | TRBV9 | TGTGCCAGCAGCGCCAACTCAGGGCCTAACACTGAAGCTTTCTTT | CASSANSGPNTEAFF
TRBJ2-7 | TRBD2 | - | TRBV7-2 | TGTGCCAGCAGCTTCCGGGGATGGACTAGCGGGGGACCAACCTACGAGCAGTACTTC | CASSFRGWTSGGPTYEQYF
TRBJ2-1 | TRBD2 | - | TRBV7-8 | TGTGCCAGCAGCTTAAGGCGGGAGGGTTTATACAATGAGCAGTTCTTC | CASSLRREGLYNEQFF